The 13 T cell receptor beta chains listed next were all sequenced from one sample in a study of T cells after yellow fever vaccination. TCRdb reprocessed the 5' RACE reads with MiXCR, giving one entry per CDR3 protein. The sample contains 300,000 to 450,000 distinct CDR3 sequences, 6.2% of which appear only once. The sequencing here drew on PBMCs, taken 5 days after the yellow fever booster vaccination. Receptors were obtained from a man aged 30-40 years who received the YFV17D yellow fever vaccine.

This clonotype has more than one count but fewer than ten. The chain couples TRBV20-1 to TRBJ2-7; 7 nucleotides agree with TRBD2. Germline-derived CDR1 and CDR2 are DFQATT and SNEGSKA (reference sequence). This CDR3 has 18 residues. The trim removed 3 bases at V and 2 bases at J, leaving 19 bases unmatched. CDR3 DNA: TGCAGTGCTAGTACTCAGGGTGGCGCGCGGGAGAACCCCTACGAGCAGTACTTC. This codes for CSASTQGGARENPYEQYF.

The table lists this clonotype with many counts. This chain joins TRBV6-5 and TRBJ2-7; 10 bases map to TRBD2. Germline CDR1 reads MNHEY; CDR2 reads SVGAGI. The CDR3 extends over 16 amino acids. V shed 5 bases, J shed 0 bases, and the junction held 7 bases outside the gene matches. The CDR3: CASSPFRLAGSYEQYF. For the CDR3, the DNA is TGTGCCAGCAGTCCCTTTCGACTAGCGGGCTCCTACGAGCAGTACTTC.

This sequence joins TRBV7-8 and TRBJ1-5, with 9 nucleotides matching TRBD1. Germline CDR1 and CDR2: SGHVS and FQNEAQ. The CDR3 has 16 amino acids. The V and J ends lost 3 bases and 0 bases, in that order; junction bases with no gene match: 3. The CDR3 DNA reads TGTGCCAGCAGCTTCAGGACAGGGGATAGCAATCAGCCCCAGCATTTT. Translated, it gives CASSFRTGDSNQPQHF. The entire variable domain, with the rest obtained from reference TRBV7-8 and TRBJ1-5, is as follows: GAGVSQSPRYKVAKRGQDVALRCDPISGHVSLFWYQQALGQGPEFLTYFQNEAQLDKSGLPSDRFFAERPEGSVSTLKIQRTQQEDSAVYLCASSFRTGDSNQPQHFGDGTRLSIL.

The V and J genes are TRBV7-2 and TRBJ2-7; the match to TRBD1 covers 7 bases. The CDR3 totals 14 residues. Trimming removed 2 bases from V and 5 bases from J; junction bases left unmatched: 6. Germline CDR1 reads SGHTA; CDR2 reads FQGNSA. The CDR3 nucleotides read TGTGCCAGCAGCTTAACACAGGGGAGCGACGAGCAGTACTTC. It encodes CASSLTQGSDEQYF.

There are many counts of this clonotype. The V and J genes are TRBV7-6 and TRBJ2-7, with D possibly called TRBD1 or TRBD2 (5 bases each). The CDR3 loop spans 15 amino acids. Germline-derived CDR1 and CDR2 are SGHVS and FNYEAQ. Trimming removed 3 bases from V and 3 bases from J, with 15 bases in between. The CDR3 bases are TGTGCCAGCAGCTTGGGGCGAGGACTCATCTACGAGCAGTACTTC. It yields the protein CASSLGRGLIYEQYF.

The chain is built from TRBV6-1 and TRBJ2-1, with 10 bases lining up with TRBD2. The germline V gene has CDR1 MNHNS and CDR2 SASEGT. J gave up 3 bases and V 6 bases, and 5 bases lay outside the gene matches. CDR3 size: 15 residues. CDR3 coding DNA: TGTGCCAGCAGACCAGGGACTAGCGTCTACAATGAGCAGTTCTTC. It specifies CASRPGTSVYNEQFF.

The CDR3 region is CAWSLGYGYTF. The CDR3 DNA is TGTGCCTGGAGTTTGGGGTATGGCTACACCTTC. This chain uses TRBV30 with TRBJ1-2; D is uncertain. The CDR3 is 11 residues long. Looked up from germline, CDR1 is GTSNPN and CDR2 is SVGIG (reference sequence). V was clipped by 2 bases and J by 5 bases, with 6 bases between them.

In this sample, this clonotype turned up a few times. At one end the junction does not follow the germline gene, possibly because of a read error. V gene TRBV5-4 combines with J gene TRBJ2-7; 8 nucleotides align to TRBD1. The germline V gene has CDR1 SGHNT and CDR2 YYREEE (reference sequence). CDR3 length equals 15 residues. The CDR3 is CASSLDPGQEGRVDF. The CDR3 DNA reads as TGTGCCAGCAGCTTGGACCCGGGACAGGAAGGAAGGGTAGACTTC.

This clonotype was counted between two and nine times. The gene calls are TRBV5-1 and TRBJ2-5; no definite D call. Germline CDR1 and CDR2: SGHRS and YFSETQ. This CDR3 has 14 residues. Trimming left V 0 bases short and J 3 bases short, with 9 bases between. Written as DNA, the CDR3 is TGCGCCAGCAGCTTGGACCGGCCGGAAGAGACCCAGTACTTC. Residues: CASSLDRPEETQYF. Full variable domain (rest looked up from reference TRBV5-1 and TRBJ2-5): KAGVTQTPRYLIKTRGQQVTLSCSPISGHRSVSWYQQTPGQGLQFLFEYFSETQRNKGNFPGRFSGRQFSNSRSEMNVSTLELGDSALYLCASSLDRPEETQYFGPGTRLLVL.

This clonotype has a handful of counts. The chain recombines TRBV6-5 with TRBJ1-2; tentative D call: TRBD1 (5 bases). The V end was cut by 0 bases, the J end by 8 bases, with 16 bases between. The CDR3 consists of 15 residues. Germline V gene sequence: CDR1 MNHEY, CDR2 SVGAGI. The CDR3 DNA reads TGTGCCAGCAGTTACTCGAACTCAGGGTATGGCGGCTACACCTTC. This encodes CASSYSNSGYGGYTF.

The rearrangement joins TRBV2 to TRBJ2-7; D remains ambiguous. The V and J ends lost 4 bases and 4 bases respectively, with 8 bases between them. Germline values: CDR1 SNHLY, CDR2 FYNNEI. The CDR3 is made up of 12 amino acids. The CDR3 protein is CASSGQQYEQYF. In DNA form, the CDR3 reads TGTGCCAGCAGTGGTCAACAGTACGAGCAGTACTTC.

This clonotype was detected ten times or more. The chain links TRBV29-1 to TRBJ2-3; 11 nucleotides agree with TRBD2. This CDR3 contains 14 residues. After removal of 6 bases from V and 0 bases from J, the junction contained 2 bases not matched to a gene. Germline values: CDR1 SQVTM, CDR2 ANQGSEA. CDR3 DNA sequence: TGCAGCGTACGGACTAGCGGGAGCACAGATACGCAGTATTTT. It encodes CSVRTSGSTDTQYF.

The sample holds many counts of this clonotype. The rearrangement uses TRBV7-2 and TRBJ2-7; TRBD2 might be the D (6 bases). This CDR3 is 16 amino acids long. The V end was cut by 4 bases, the J end by 1 base, with 17 bases between. Per germline, CDR1 SGHTA and CDR2 FQGNSA. The CDR3 protein is CASSSFTGSHSYEQYF. The CDR3 nucleotides are TGTGCCAGCAGCTCATTTACCGGGAGTCATTCCTACGAGCAGTACTTC.